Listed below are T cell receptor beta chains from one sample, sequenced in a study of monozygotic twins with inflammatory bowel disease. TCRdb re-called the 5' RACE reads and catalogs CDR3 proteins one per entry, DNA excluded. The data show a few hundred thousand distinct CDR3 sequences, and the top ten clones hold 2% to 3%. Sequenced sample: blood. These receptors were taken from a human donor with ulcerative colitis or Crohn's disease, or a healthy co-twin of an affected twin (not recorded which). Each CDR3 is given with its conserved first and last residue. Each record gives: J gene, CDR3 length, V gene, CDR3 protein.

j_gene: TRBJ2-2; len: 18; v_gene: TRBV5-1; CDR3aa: CASSLGQGQSLNTGELFF
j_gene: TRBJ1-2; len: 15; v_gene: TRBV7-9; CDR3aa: CASSETGRANYGYTF
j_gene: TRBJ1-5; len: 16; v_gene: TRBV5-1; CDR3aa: CASSLGGQGSGQPQHF
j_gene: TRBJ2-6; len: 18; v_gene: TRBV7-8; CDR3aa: CASKSTDRGPSGANVLTF
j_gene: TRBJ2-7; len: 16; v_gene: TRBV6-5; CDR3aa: CASSYGAEGRGGEQYF
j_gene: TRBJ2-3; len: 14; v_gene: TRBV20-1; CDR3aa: CSAIGQGRGIVTYF
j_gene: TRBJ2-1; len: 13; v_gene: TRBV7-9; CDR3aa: CASSLPRGIEQFF
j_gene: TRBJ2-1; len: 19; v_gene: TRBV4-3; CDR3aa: CASSQDRDPPYTLYNEQFF
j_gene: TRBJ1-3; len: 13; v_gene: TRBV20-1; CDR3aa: CSATTGAGNTIYF
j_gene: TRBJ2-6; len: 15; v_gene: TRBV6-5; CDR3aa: CASSYEVLGANVLTF
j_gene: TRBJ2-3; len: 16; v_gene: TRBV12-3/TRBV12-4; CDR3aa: CASSLSRGVVGDTQYF
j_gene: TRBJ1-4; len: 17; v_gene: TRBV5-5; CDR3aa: CASSLAVGALANEKLFF
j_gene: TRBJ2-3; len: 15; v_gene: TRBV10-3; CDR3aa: CAIRDWDGPTDTQYF
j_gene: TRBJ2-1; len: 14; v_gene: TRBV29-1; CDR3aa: CSVQTVSLYNEQFF
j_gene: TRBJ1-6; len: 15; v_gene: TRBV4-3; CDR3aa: CASSQNRDRPWALHF
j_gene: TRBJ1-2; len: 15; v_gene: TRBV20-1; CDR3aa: CSAREQEGLGYGYTF
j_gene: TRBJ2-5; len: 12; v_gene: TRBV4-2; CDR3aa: CASSQDMETQYF
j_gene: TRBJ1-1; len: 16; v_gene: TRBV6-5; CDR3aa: CASSYGSARKNTEAFF
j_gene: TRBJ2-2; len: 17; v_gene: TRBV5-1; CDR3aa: CASSTLWGTGNTGELFF
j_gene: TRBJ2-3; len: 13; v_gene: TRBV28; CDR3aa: CASSLWAVKAQYF
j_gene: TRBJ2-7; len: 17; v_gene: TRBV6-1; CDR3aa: CASSLLAIAGGQYEQYF
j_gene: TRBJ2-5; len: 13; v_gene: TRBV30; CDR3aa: CAWSAQGPETQYF
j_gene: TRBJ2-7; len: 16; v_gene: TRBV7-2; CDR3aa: CASSLGLAGYSYEQYF
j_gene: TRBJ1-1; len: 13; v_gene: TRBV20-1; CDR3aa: CSARIAGGGKAFF
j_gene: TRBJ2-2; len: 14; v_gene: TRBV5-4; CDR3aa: CASSLVDQGVELFF
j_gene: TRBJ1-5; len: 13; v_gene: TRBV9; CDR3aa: CASSVADRQPQHF
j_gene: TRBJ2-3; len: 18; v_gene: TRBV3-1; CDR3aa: CASSQKRGAGAPIDTQYF
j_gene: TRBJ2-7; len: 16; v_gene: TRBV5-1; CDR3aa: CASSLESQVSSYEQYF
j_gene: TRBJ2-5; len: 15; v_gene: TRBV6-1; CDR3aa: CASSGLAGNQETQYF
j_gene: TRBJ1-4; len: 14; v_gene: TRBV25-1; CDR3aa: CASSETGVDEKLFF
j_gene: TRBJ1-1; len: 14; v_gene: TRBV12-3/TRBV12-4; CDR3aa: CASSVPQGRTEAFF
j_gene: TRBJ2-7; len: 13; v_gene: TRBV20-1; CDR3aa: CSARPGTLDEQYF
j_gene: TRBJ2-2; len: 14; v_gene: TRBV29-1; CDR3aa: CSVGGLAATGELFF
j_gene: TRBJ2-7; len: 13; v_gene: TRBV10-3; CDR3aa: CAIRSTTAYEQYF
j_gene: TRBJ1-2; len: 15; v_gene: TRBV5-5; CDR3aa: CASSLAGPPSYGYTF
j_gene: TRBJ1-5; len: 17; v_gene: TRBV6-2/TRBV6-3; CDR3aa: CASRPTREQIFNQPQHF
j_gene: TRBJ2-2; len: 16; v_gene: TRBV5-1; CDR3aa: CASSRGRYANTGELFF
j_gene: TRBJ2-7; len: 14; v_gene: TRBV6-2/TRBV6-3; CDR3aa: CASSTRRDGYEQYF
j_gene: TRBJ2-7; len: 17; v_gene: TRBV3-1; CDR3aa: CASSQAVGSRLRGEQYF
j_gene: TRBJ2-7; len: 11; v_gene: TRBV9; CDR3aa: CASLLRDEQYF
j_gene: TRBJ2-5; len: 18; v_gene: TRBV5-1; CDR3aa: CASSLVRAGGGTQETQYF
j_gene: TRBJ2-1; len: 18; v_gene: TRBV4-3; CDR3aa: CASSQVILAGGPRGEQFF